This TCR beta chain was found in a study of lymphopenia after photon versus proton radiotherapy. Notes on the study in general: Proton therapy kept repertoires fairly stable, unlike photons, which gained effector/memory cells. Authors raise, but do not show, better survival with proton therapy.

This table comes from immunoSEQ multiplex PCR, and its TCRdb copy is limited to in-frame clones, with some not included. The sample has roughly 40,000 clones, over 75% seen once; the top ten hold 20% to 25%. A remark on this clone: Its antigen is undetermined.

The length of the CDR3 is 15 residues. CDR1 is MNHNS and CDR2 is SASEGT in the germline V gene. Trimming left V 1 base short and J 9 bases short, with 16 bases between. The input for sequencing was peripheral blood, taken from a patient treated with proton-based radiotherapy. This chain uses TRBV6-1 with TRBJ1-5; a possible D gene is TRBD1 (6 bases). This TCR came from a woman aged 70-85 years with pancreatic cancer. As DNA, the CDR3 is TGTGCCAGCAGTGAAGTGACGGGGGGGCTGGGGCCCCAGCATTTT. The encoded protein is CASSEVTGGLGPQHF.